The 16 T cell receptor beta chains below all came from one sample that was sequenced in a study of spatial heterogeneity in lung cancer. TCRdb analysed the 5' RACE reads with MiXCR anew, one entry per CDR3 protein. The repertoire holds 35,000 to 40,000 distinct CDR3 sequences, with less than 8.5% as singletons. Time point defined: sample taken at primary tumor resection. The sample in question was PBMCs, obtained at surgery. The receptors were sampled from a female donor with early-stage non-small cell lung cancer.

A few counts support this clonotype. This chain uses TRBV12-3 or TRBV12-4 with TRBJ2-7; D perhaps matches TRBD1 (6 bases). This CDR3 comprises 15 residues. Trimming stripped 3 bases from V and 1 base from J, with 13 bases between. The DNA of the CDR3 is TGTGCCAGCAGTTTTTGGGGACAACCGTCCTACGAGCAGTACTTC. Translated: CASSFWGQPSYEQYF.

A note on this clonotype: One base away lies a much larger clone, so this may be a sequencing read error. The missing conserved phenylalanine or tryptophan at the end of this CDR3 makes a read error likely. The chain couples TRBV10-3 to TRBJ2-5; the match to TRBD2 covers 8 bases. The germline gives CDR1 ENHRY, CDR2 SYGVKD. Unmatched junction bases numbered 8, after V lost 6 bases and J lost 5 bases. The CDR3 totals 14 residues. The CDR3 region has the DNA TGTGCCATCAGCCAAGGGCGGGAGGTCGAGACCCAGTACTAC. Translating it yields CAISQGREVETQYY.

This clonotype came up many times. The chain is built from TRBV11-3 and TRBJ2-7; D may be TRBD1 (5 bases). Germline lookup yields CDR1 SGHNT and CDR2 YENEEA. CDR3 size: 13 residues. V gave up 1 base and J gave up 9 bases, with 13 bases separating them. In nucleotides, the CDR3 is TGTGCCAGCAGCTTAGGGGCCAGGGTAGCGCAGTACTTC. Encoded protein: CASSLGARVAQYF.

This clonotype was observed many times. This sequence joins TRBV4-1 and TRBJ1-1, with 7 bases lining up with TRBD1. After removal of 2 bases from V and 5 bases from J, the junction contained 11 bases not matched to a gene. The CDR3 is 16 amino acids. CDR1 MGHRA and CDR2 YSYEKL come from the germline V gene. For the CDR3, the DNA is TGCGCCAGCAGCCAACCCTACAGGGGCGTGAGGACTGAAGCTTTCTTT. The encoded protein is CASSQPYRGVRTEAFF.

The sample holds many counts of this clonotype. This chain uses TRBV2 with TRBJ2-2; 7 nucleotides line up with TRBD1. Trimming cost V 5 bases and J 1 base; bases outside gene matches: 1. The CDR3 extends over 14 amino acids. The germline CDR1 and CDR2 sequences are SNHLY and FYNNEI. The CDR3 DNA reads TGTGCCAGCAGTTACAGGGGGAACACCGGGGAGCTGTTTTTT. Residues: CASSYRGNTGELFF.

This clonotype has a count of ten or more. The chain has TRBV6-1 and TRBJ1-5, with D unresolved. This CDR3 has 14 residues. From germline, CDR1 is MNHNS and CDR2 SASEGT. Trimming took off 2 bases at V and 6 bases at J, with 11 bases between the two ends. The CDR3 sequence is CASSESLFGQPQHF. The CDR3 DNA sequence: TGTGCCAGCAGTGAATCGCTTTTCGGTCAGCCCCAGCATTTT.

V gene TRBV5-6 combines with J gene TRBJ1-1, with 8 bases that match TRBD1. CDR3 length: 14 amino acids. Trimming removed 0 bases from V and 5 bases from J; junction bases left unmatched: 3. Germline CDR1 and CDR2: SGHDT and YYEEEE. CDR3 region: CASSLDRGITEAFF. CDR3 nucleotides: TGTGCCAGCAGCTTGGACAGGGGGATAACTGAAGCTTTCTTT.

The chain combines TRBV5-1 with TRBJ2-1, with TRBD1 as a possible D gene (6 bases). The CDR3 totals 15 residues. V shed 0 bases and J shed 1 base, with 8 bases lying between them. Germline V CDR1 and CDR2: SGHRS, YFSETQ. CDR3 loop: CASSLDGQSYNEQFF. The CDR3 DNA is TGCGCCAGCAGCTTGGACGGACAGTCCTACAATGAGCAGTTCTTC.

This clonotype has a count of ten or more. This chain joins TRBV12-3 or TRBV12-4 and TRBJ2-7, with TRBD2 matching over 8 bases. The CDR3 consists of 14 residues. Germline trimming cut 4 bases from V and 0 bases from J; bases unmatched to any gene: 2. CDR3 DNA sequence: TGTGCCAGCAGTTGGAGCGGGAGCTCCTACGAGCAGTACTTC. Its translation: CASSWSGSSYEQYF.

The rearrangement joins TRBV28 to TRBJ1-4; tentatively, D is TRBD1 (6 bases). Between the trimmed V and J ends, which lost 6 bases and 7 bases, there was a span of 9 bases. The germline CDR1 and CDR2 sequences are MDHEN and SYDVKM. CDR3 length: 12 amino acids. This CDR3 reads CASSRGFEKLFF. CDR3 coding DNA: TGTGCCAGCAGCAGGGGTTTTGAAAAACTGTTTTTT.

This clonotype was detected ten times or more. This chain joins TRBV12-3 or TRBV12-4 and TRBJ2-3; D not resolved. Trimming left V 6 bases short and J 2 bases short, with 9 bases between. CDR3 length: 13 residues. CDR3 nucleotide sequence: TGTGCCAGCAGCCGCCTTGACACAGATACGCAGTATTTT. As protein: CASSRLDTDTQYF.

This clonotype has a count of ten or more. The genes are TRBV9 and TRBJ1-1, with 7 nucleotides matching TRBD1. Looked up from germline, CDR1 is SGDLS and CDR2 is YYNGEE. This CDR3 region has 15 residues. V shed 4 bases, J shed 1 base, and the junction held 7 bases outside the gene matches. The CDR3 here is CASSPWDSANTEAFF. As DNA, the CDR3 is TGTGCCAGCAGCCCGTGGGACAGCGCGAACACTGAAGCTTTCTTT.

With regard to this clonotype: A much more abundant neighbour one base away suggests this may be a read error. CDR3 sequence (DNA): TGTGTCAGCAGCGGGACTAGCACAGATACGCAGTATTTT. It codes for CVSSGTSTDTQYF. The J gene is TRBJ2-3, the V gene TRBV7-2, with 7 bases identical to TRBD2. The CDR3 has 13 residues. Germline V gives CDR1 SGHTA, CDR2 FQGNSA.

This clonotype occurred a few times. The rearrangement joins TRBV4-3 to TRBJ2-7; 13 bases agree with TRBD2. The V gene's germline CDR1 is LGHNA and CDR2 YSLEER. This CDR3 comprises 18 residues. Unmatched junction bases numbered 8, after V lost 1 base and J lost 2 bases. CDR3 in DNA: TGCGCCAGCAGCCAAGGCGGACTAGCGGGAGATGACACCTACGAGCAGTACTTC. The encoded protein is CASSQGGLAGDDTYEQYF.

This clonotype was detected only a few times. J is TRBJ1-1 and V is TRBV28, with D perhaps TRBD1 (5 bases). The CDR3 consists of 16 residues. V dropped 4 bases and J dropped 1 base, with 16 bases sitting between them. Germline values: CDR1 MDHEN, CDR2 SYDVKM. CDR3 protein: CASSYIGRGTNTEAFF. DNA for the CDR3: TGTGCCAGCAGTTATATAGGGCGAGGGACGAACACTGAAGCTTTCTTT.

The table lists this clonotype with a few counts. The J gene is TRBJ1-1, the V gene TRBV30; D not certain. The CDR3 has 11 amino acids. V was clipped by 4 bases and J by 4 bases, with 7 bases between them. Germline loops: CDR1 GTSNPN, CDR2 SVGIG (reference sequence). The CDR3 region has the DNA TGTGCCTGGATCGACCGCACTGAAGCTTTCTTT. Its translation: CAWIDRTEAFF. The whole variable domain, remainder taken from reference TRBV30 and TRBJ1-1, is SQTIHQWPATLVQPVGSPLSLECTVEGTSNPNLYWYRQAAGRGLQLLFYSVGIGQISSEVPQNLSASRPQDRQFILSSKKLLLSDSGFYLCAWIDRTEAFFGQGTRLTVV.